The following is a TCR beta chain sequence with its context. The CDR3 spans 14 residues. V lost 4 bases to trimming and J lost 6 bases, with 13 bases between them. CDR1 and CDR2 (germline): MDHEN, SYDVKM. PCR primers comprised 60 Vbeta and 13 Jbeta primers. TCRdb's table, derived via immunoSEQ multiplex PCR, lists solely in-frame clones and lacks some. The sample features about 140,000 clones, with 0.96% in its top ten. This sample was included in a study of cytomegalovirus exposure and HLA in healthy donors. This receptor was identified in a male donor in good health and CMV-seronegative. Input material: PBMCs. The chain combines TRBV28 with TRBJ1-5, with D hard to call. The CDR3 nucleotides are TGTGCCAGCAGTTATACGGGTGAAGGTCAGCCCCAGCATTTT. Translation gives CASSYTGEGQPQHF.